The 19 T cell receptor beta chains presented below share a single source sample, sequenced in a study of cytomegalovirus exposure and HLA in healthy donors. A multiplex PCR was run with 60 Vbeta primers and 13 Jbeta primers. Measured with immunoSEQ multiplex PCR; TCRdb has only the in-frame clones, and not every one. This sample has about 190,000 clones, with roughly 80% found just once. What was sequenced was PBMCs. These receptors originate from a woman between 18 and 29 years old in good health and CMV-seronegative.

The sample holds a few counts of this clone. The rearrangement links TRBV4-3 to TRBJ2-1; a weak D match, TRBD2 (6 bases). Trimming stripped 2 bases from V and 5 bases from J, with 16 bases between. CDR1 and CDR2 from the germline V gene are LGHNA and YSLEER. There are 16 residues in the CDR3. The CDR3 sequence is CASSQTWRASDNEQFF. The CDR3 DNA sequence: TGCGCCAGCAGCCAAACCTGGAGGGCTAGCGACAATGAGCAGTTCTTC.

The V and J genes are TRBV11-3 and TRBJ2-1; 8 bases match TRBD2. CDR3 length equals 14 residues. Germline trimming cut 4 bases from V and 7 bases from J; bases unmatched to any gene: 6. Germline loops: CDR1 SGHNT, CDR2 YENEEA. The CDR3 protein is CASSSGLERNEQFF. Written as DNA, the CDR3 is TGTGCCAGCAGCTCGGGACTAGAAAGGAATGAGCAGTTCTTC.

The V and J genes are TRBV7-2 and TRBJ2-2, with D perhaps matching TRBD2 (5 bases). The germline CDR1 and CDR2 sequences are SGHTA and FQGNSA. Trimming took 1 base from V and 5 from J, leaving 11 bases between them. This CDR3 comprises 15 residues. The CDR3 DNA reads TGTGCCAGCAGCTTAGTCGGGGTCGGAACCGGGGAGCTGTTTTTT. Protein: CASSLVGVGTGELFF. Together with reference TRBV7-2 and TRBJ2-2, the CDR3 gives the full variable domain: GAGVSQSPSNKVTEKGKDVELRCDPISGHTALYWYRQSLGQGLEFLIYFQGNSAPDKSGLPSDRFSAERTGGSVSTLTIQRTQQEDSAVYLCASSLVGVGTGELFFGEGSRLTVL.

CDR3 loop: CASIDRTDANEKLFF. In DNA form, the CDR3 reads TGTGCCAGTATAGACAGAACTGACGCAAATGAAAAACTGTTTTTT. V usage is TRBV19 and J usage is TRBJ1-4, with a weak D call TRBD1 (5 bases). Trimming took off 7 bases at V and 5 bases at J, with 17 bases between the two ends. Germline assignment: CDR1 LNHDA and CDR2 SQIVND (reference sequence). The CDR3 covers 15 residues.

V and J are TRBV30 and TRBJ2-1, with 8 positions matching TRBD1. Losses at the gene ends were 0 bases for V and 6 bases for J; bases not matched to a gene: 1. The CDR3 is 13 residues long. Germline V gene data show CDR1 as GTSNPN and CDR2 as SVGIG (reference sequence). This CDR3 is CAWSVTGGNEQFF. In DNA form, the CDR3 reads TGTGCCTGGAGTGTAACAGGGGGCAATGAGCAGTTCTTC.

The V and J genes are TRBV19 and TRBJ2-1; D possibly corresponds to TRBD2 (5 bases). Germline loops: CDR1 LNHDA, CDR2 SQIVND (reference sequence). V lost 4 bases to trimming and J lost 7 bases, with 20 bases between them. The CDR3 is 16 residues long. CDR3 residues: CASSTMTNSMLNEQFF. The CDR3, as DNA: TGTGCCAGTAGTACCATGACTAACTCAATGCTTAATGAGCAGTTCTTC.

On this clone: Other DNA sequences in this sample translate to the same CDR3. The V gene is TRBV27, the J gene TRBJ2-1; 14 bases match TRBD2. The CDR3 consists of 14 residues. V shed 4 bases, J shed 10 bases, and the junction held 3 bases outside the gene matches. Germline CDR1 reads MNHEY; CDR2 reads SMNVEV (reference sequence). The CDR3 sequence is CASSSGLAGGEQFF. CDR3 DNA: TGTGCCAGCAGTTCCGGACTAGCGGGAGGCGAGCAGTTCTTC.

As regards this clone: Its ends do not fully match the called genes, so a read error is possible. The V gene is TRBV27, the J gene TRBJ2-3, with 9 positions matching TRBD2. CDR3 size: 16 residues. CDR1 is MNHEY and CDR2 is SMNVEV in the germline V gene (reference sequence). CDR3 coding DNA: TGTGCCAGCAGTTTAACGGCGGGAGGGGCCACATATACGCAGTATTTT. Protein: CASSLTAGGATYTQYF.

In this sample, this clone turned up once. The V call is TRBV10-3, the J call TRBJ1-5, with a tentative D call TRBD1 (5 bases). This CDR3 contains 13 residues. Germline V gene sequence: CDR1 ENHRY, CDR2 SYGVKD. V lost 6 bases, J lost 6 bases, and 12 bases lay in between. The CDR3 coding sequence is TGTGCCATCAGGGACAACCCCGGTCAGCCCCAGCATTTT. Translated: CAIRDNPGQPQHF.

In nucleotides, the CDR3 is TGTGCCAGCAGCTCCAGAGCGGGACCGAACACCGGGGAGCTGTTTTTT. The encoded protein is CASSSRAGPNTGELFF. The chain is built from TRBV7-2 and TRBJ2-2, with 7 positions matching TRBD2. The CDR3 consists of 16 residues. Germline CDR1 reads SGHTA; CDR2 reads FQGNSA. Trimming removed 4 bases from V and 0 bases from J; junction bases left unmatched: 5. Supplemented by reference TRBV7-2 and TRBJ2-2, the full variable domain reads GAGVSQSPSNKVTEKGKDVELRCDPISGHTALYWYRQSLGQGLEFLIYFQGNSAPDKSGLPSDRFSAERTGGSVSTLTIQRTQQEDSAVYLCASSSRAGPNTGELFFGEGSRLTVL.

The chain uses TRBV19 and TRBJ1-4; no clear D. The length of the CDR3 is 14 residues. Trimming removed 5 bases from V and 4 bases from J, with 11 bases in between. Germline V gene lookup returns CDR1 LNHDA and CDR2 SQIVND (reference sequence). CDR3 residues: CASSSSGYNEKLFF. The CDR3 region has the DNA TGTGCCAGTAGTTCCTCGGGATATAATGAAAAACTGTTTTTT.

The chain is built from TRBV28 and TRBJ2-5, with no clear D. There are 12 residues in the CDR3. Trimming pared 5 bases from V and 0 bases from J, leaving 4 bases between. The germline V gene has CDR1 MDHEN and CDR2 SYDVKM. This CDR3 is CASSLYQETQYF. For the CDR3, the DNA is TGTGCCAGCAGTCTCTACCAAGAGACCCAGTACTTC.

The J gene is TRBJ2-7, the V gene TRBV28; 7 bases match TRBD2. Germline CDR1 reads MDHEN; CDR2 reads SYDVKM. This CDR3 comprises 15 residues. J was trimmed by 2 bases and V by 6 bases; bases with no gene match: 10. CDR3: CASSPGGRGAYEQYF. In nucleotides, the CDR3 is TGTGCCAGCAGCCCCGGGGGGAGAGGGGCCTACGAGCAGTACTTC.

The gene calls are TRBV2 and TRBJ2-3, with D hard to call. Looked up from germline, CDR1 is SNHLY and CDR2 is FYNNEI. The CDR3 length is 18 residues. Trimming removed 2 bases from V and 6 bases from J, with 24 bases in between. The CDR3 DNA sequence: TGTGCCAGCAGTGAACCCTTCGCCCGAACACCAGGCCGGGATACGCAGTATTTT. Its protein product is CASSEPFARTPGRDTQYF.

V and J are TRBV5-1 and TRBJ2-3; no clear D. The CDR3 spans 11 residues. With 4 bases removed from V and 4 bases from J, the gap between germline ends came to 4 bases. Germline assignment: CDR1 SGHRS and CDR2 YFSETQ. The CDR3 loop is CASSLSDTQYF. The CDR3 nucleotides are TGCGCCAGCAGCCTATCAGATACGCAGTATTTT.

CDR3 protein: CASGVGDNQPQHF. CDR3 nucleotide sequence: TGTGCCAGCGGGGTCGGGGACAATCAGCCCCAGCATTTT. This chain uses TRBV27 with TRBJ1-5; D gene ambiguous. The CDR3 runs to 13 residues. The V and J ends lost 8 bases and 3 bases respectively, with 11 bases between them. Per the germline V gene, CDR1 is MNHEY and CDR2 is SMNVEV (reference sequence).

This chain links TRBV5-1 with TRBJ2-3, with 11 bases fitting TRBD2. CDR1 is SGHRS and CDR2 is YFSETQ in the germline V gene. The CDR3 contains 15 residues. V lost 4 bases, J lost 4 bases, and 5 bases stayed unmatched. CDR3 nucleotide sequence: TGCGCCAGCAGCCCGATACTAGCGGGGGCAGATACGCAGTATTTT. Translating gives CASSPILAGADTQYF.

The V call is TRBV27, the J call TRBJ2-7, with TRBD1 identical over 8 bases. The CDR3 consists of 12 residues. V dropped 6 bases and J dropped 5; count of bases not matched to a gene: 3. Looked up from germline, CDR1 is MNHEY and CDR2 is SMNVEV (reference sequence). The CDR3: CASRSDRDEQYV. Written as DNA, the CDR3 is TGTGCCAGCAGGTCGGACAGGGACGAGCAGTACGTC.

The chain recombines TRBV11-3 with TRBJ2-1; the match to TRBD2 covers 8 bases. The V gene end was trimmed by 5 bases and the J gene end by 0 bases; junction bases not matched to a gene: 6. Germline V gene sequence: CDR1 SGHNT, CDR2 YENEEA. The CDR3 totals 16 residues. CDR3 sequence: CASSLAGTSSYNEQFF. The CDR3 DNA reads TGTGCCAGCAGCCTTGCCGGGACTAGCTCCTACAATGAGCAGTTCTTC.